The 18 T cell receptor beta chains below come from one sample, sequenced in a study of shared clonotypes between healthy human individuals. Libraries were prepared by immunoSEQ multiplex PCR; TCRdb keeps only in-frame clonotypes and omits some of them. The profile shows roughly 2.6 million clones, around nine tenths of them singletons. Sequenced material: naive CD4+ T cells sorted from blood. Subset: CD45RA+ positively selected. The receptors here all came from a man younger than 35 in good health.

The V and J genes are TRBV18 and TRBJ2-7; 10 bases are shared with TRBD1. The V gene end was trimmed by 3 bases and the J gene end by 5 bases; junction bases not matched to a gene: 7. The CDR3 loop spans 15 amino acids. The V gene's germline CDR1 is KGHSH and CDR2 LQKENI. CDR3 DNA: TGTGCCAGCTCACCCAGACAGGGGGCGCGAGACGAGCAGTACTTC. Amino acid sequence: CASSPRQGARDEQYF. Together with reference TRBV18 and TRBJ2-7, the CDR3 gives the full variable domain: NAGVMQNPRHLVRRRGQEARLRCSPMKGHSHVYWYRQLPEEGLKFMVYLQKENIIDESGMPKERFSAEFPKEGPSILRIQQVVRGDSAAYFCASSPRQGARDEQYFGPGTRLTVT.

The CDR3 sequence: CASSQGLAGDRAYEQYF. As DNA, the CDR3 is TGTGCCAGCAGCCAAGGTTTAGCGGGGGACAGAGCCTACGAGCAGTACTTC. The V and J genes are TRBV5-4 and TRBJ2-7; 9 nucleotides line up with TRBD2. The CDR3 loop spans 17 amino acids. Trimming cost V 4 bases and J 2 bases; bases outside gene matches: 13. Germline V lookup: CDR1 SGHNT, CDR2 YYREEE (reference sequence).

The chain combines TRBV2 with TRBJ2-4, with a possible D match to TRBD1 (7 bases). Germline CDR1 and CDR2: SNHLY and FYNNEI. CDR3 length: 14 amino acids. V was shortened by 8 bases and J by 5 bases, with 16 bases between the two germline ends. For the CDR3, the DNA is TGTGCCAGCTTTCCGGGCGGGACAGAAAACATTCAGTACTTC. Translating it yields CASFPGGTENIQYF.

The chain links TRBV6-4 to TRBJ1-5, with TRBD1 matching 10 bases. The V segment lost 5 bases and the J segment 1 base; nucleotides outside the gene matches: 17. Germline CDR1 and CDR2: MRHNA and SNTAGT. This CDR3 comprises 20 residues. The CDR3: CASSPHSRDRGSGSNQPQHF. The DNA for the CDR3 is TGTGCCAGCAGTCCCCACTCCCGGGACAGGGGTTCGGGAAGCAATCAGCCCCAGCATTTT.

Concerning this clone: This is likely a read error, given that the CDR3 carries no conserved phenylalanine or tryptophan at its end. The limits of the CDR3 on the DNA are not certain, so only TCRdb's listed CDR3 is given. The CDR3 sequence: CASSVLTWRL. The rearrangement uses TRBV25-1 and TRBJ2-7. Per the germline V gene, CDR1 is MGHDK and CDR2 is SYGVNS. The CDR3 spans 10 residues, counting both ends.

CDR3 nucleotides: TGTGCCAGCAATACAGGGGCTCCCACTGAAGCTTTCTTT. As protein: CASNTGAPTEAFF. This chain joins TRBV11-2 and TRBJ1-1; 7 bases map to TRBD1. The CDR3 runs to 13 residues. The germline CDR1 and CDR2 sequences are SGHAT and FQNNGV. V dropped 7 bases and J dropped 4; count of bases not matched to a gene: 6.

The chain has TRBV5-1 and TRBJ2-1, with D hard to call. CDR1 and CDR2 (germline): SGHRS, YFSETQ. The CDR3 runs 14 residues. Trimming left V 1 base short and J 9 bases short, with 14 bases between. The CDR3 DNA reads TGCGCCAGCAGCTTGTCAGAGTTATCGGGTGAGCAGTTCTTC. Translating it yields CASSLSELSGEQFF.

The chain couples TRBV7-2 to TRBJ2-1; 8 bases are shared with TRBD2. Trimming took 1 base from V and 12 from J; bases not matched to a gene: 14. The CDR3 spans 16 residues. The germline V gene encodes CDR1 SGHTA and CDR2 FQGNSA. CDR3 loop: CASSLEYSGGFGRQFF. Written as DNA, the CDR3 is TGTGCCAGCAGCTTAGAGTACAGCGGGGGTTTCGGAAGGCAGTTCTTC.

The chain uses TRBV18 and TRBJ1-5, with 11 bases lining up with TRBD1. Trimming removed 3 bases from V and 2 bases from J; junction bases left unmatched: 6. The CDR3 extends over 17 amino acids. Germline-derived CDR1 and CDR2 are KGHSH and LQKENI. The CDR3 protein is CASSPYGQGAGNQPQHF. CDR3 nucleotides: TGTGCCAGCTCACCCTATGGACAGGGGGCCGGCAATCAGCCCCAGCATTTT.

This clone was detected only a few times. The chain has TRBV30 and TRBJ1-1, with D possibly matching TRBD1 (5 bases). From germline, CDR1 is GTSNPN and CDR2 SVGIG (reference sequence). The CDR3 has 14 amino acids. V lost 0 bases, J lost 0 bases, and 8 bases lay in between. CDR3 nucleotide sequence: TGTGCCTGGAGTGTCACAGGAATGAACACTGAAGCTTTCTTT. The encoded protein is CAWSVTGMNTEAFF.

This clone has a single count. This chain uses TRBV27 with TRBJ1-2, with TRBD1 matching 10 bases. The CDR3 has 12 residues. After removal of 6 bases from V and 10 bases from J, the junction contained 5 bases not matched to a gene. The germline gives CDR1 MNHEY, CDR2 SMNVEV (reference sequence). The CDR3, as DNA: TGTGCCAGCAGGTGGACAGGGGGAGTCTACACCTTC. It yields the protein CASRWTGGVYTF.

The chain has TRBV23-1 and TRBJ2-2, with D possibly being TRBD2 (7 bases). TRBV23-1 is placed among ORFs of uncertain function. V was pared by 4 bases and J by 0 bases, with 15 bases between. This CDR3 is built from 17 residues. CDR3 protein: CASSRPRGGANTGELFF. The DNA of the CDR3 is TGCGCCAGCAGTCGCCCGAGGGGGGGTGCGAACACCGGGGAGCTGTTTTTT.

V is TRBV7-2 and J is TRBJ1-2; 9 bases match TRBD1. This CDR3 is built from 16 residues. Per the germline V gene, CDR1 is SGHTA and CDR2 is FQGNSA. The V and J ends lost 1 base and 2 bases, in that order; junction bases with no gene match: 5. The CDR3 bases are TGTGCCAGCAGCTTAGGGCTCGGACAGGGGAACTATGGCTACACCTTC. Translation gives CASSLGLGQGNYGYTF.

This clone was counted a few times. The V call is TRBV27, the J call TRBJ2-3; D may be TRBD1 or TRBD2 (6 bases each). V lost 5 bases, J lost 3 bases, and 18 bases lay in between. CDR1 is MNHEY, CDR2 SMNVEV, per germline (reference sequence). The CDR3 spans 16 residues. CDR3 loop: CASSPLTWGATDTQYF. The CDR3 bases are TGTGCCAGCAGTCCTCTTACGTGGGGGGCTACAGATACGCAGTATTTT.

This chain uses TRBV7-2 with TRBJ1-1; D remains unclear. V shed 3 bases and J shed 1 base, with 6 bases lying between them. The length of the CDR3 is 13 residues. The germline V gene encodes CDR1 SGHTA and CDR2 FQGNSA. CDR3 residues: CASSFTSNTEAFF. The CDR3 nucleotides read TGTGCCAGCAGCTTCACTTCGAACACTGAAGCTTTCTTT.

This chain joins TRBV2 and TRBJ2-1, with D tentatively TRBD1 (5 bases). This CDR3 contains 15 residues. V was clipped by 5 bases and J by 2 bases, with 13 bases between them. Per germline, CDR1 SNHLY and CDR2 FYNNEI. The CDR3 protein is CASSRSGQAYNEQFF. In nucleotides, the CDR3 is TGTGCCAGCAGTAGGTCTGGACAAGCCTACAATGAGCAGTTCTTC.

The chain couples TRBV5-6 to TRBJ1-3, with 10 positions matching TRBD1. The CDR3 runs 15 residues. V shed 4 bases, J shed 1 base, and the junction held 2 bases outside the gene matches. The germline V gene encodes CDR1 SGHDT and CDR2 YYEEEE. CDR3 loop: CASSRDRGSGNTIYF. The CDR3 bases are TGTGCCAGCAGCCGGGACAGGGGTTCTGGAAACACCATATATTTT.

The chain uses TRBV7-2 and TRBJ1-6; 10 bases line up with TRBD1. V shed 5 bases, J shed 9 bases, and the junction held 10 bases outside the gene matches. Germline CDR1 SGHTA, CDR2 FQGNSA. The CDR3 length is 16 residues. The CDR3 region is CASSPYPGQGFSPLHF. The DNA of the CDR3 is TGTGCCAGCAGCCCCTATCCGGGACAGGGGTTTTCACCCCTCCACTTT.